This T cell receptor beta chain appears in the sequencing data of a study of blood T cells in healthy people across ages (dated by TCRdb to between 2014 and 2017). About the full investigation: Template switching captured roughly one uniquely barcoded TCR beta cDNA molecule per two T cells in model experiments. Age-related changes in TCR beta repertoire diversity were measured in the study by deep sequencing normalized with unique cDNA molecular identifiers. Four age groups were formed from the donors: young (average approximately 15 years), middle-aged (approximately 39), aged (about 62) and long-lived (approximately 80). The study analyzed two additional independent replicas of 1 million unique cDNA reads from the same blood draw for two donors, one aged 18 to 30 and one aged 80 or older.

About this clonotype itself: The antigen it binds to is not known. The sample holds no much larger clone one base away, and base qualities are not on file.

Results and caveats for the whole study, not just this receptor: Estimates of total diversity based on one million sequenced T cells were considered lower bounds and underestimates. The CMV infection status of donors was not known, potentially confounding age-related changes in expanded clonotypes. The percentage of naive T cells measured by flow cytometry correlated strongly with observed TCR beta diversity. The long-lived group showed more naive CD4+ T cells, fewer expanded clones and increased TCR diversity than the aged group, suggesting age selection. As age increased, observed TCR beta diversity per million T cells dropped in a roughly linear way, and a significant reduction was already evident by age roughly 36. Since profiling was done on bulk unsorted PBMCs, naive and antigen-experienced compartments could not be conclusively compared.

Library generation was performed with 5' RACE. Sequencing was carried out with an Illumina HiSeq 2500. A second PCR of roughly 7 to 11 cycles was performed with a sample-barcoded 5' primer and a J-beta primer mix. A unique molecular identifier was introduced onto each TCR beta cDNA molecule by a template-switch 5' adaptor carrying 12 random nucleotides. At least 2.5 million CDR3-containing paired-end reads were obtained from each sample. First-strand cDNA was synthesized from all RNA with the Mint cDNA synthesis kit, primed by a TRBC-specific oligonucleotide. All cDNA was treated with uracil-DNA glycosylase and then went through a first 18-cycle PCR with the universal primers M1SS and BC2_uni_R. The original methods were these. For normalization, 1 million high-quality reads, each with a distinct molecular identifier, were randomly selected from each sample. Instead of being binned into consensus sequences, reads with shared molecular identifiers were discarded. CDR3 identification, clonotype clustering and error correction used MiTCR with a Q25 quality threshold and the strictest error-elimination algorithm. Lower-bound total TCR beta diversity was estimated with a nonparametric unseen species model using Euler transformation. Starting from the raw public reads, TCRdb applied fastp trimming at Q25, assembled clones with MiXCR and retained in-frame beta chains. Rows with one shared CDR3 protein collapse into an entry with the most common genes and DNA. For this entry, the V and J calls and clone size follow TCRdb and not the study's own pipeline. The sample has 750,000 to 950,000 distinct CDR3 sequences on record, around 25% of them singletons. The leading ten clones occupy around 3% of the sample.

The 39 donors, aged about 6 to 95 years, were systemically healthy Caucasian individuals from Russia. Approximately 9 milliliters of peripheral blood were collected from each donor into EDTA-treated Vacutainer tubes. Ficoll-Paque density-gradient centrifugation was used to isolate PBMCs, with at least 6 million obtained per sample. Trizol reagent was used to extract total RNA from the PBMCs, yielding at least 5 micrograms per sample. The percentages of naive CD45RAhigh/CD27high T cells were determined by flow cytometry on a PBMC aliquot from every donor. Sequences MDHEN (CDR1) and SYDVKM (CDR2) are obtained from the germline V gene. Measured from the cysteine to the phenylalanine, the CDR3 is 12 residues long. The only DNA kept is the CDR3, 36 bases in frame from the first base. The same data also went into a second study, on T cells of mothers and their children. Taken from the second paper: The donors were nine systemically healthy Caucasian individuals, made up of three mothers and their six children. cDNA synthesis used all of the extracted RNA, with roughly 1.5 ug of RNA in each 15 ul reaction. In the second PCR, the M1S primer added sample barcodes and 2-4 random nucleotides. Each mother yielded over 9 million TCR beta CDR3 reads and each child roughly 2.9 million reads. Thymic selection similarly shapes TCR recombination output in related and unrelated pairs, with minor effect from inherited differences. Normalized repertoire overlap was always slightly but never significantly higher in related than unrelated mother-child pairs. Persistent microchimeric T cell clones were not detected, at a sensitivity of around 100 clones per million clonotypes. The study used deep NGS to compare TCR beta repertoires of mothers and children, seeking features distinguishing related mother-child pairs from unrelated individuals. The mean age was around 42 +/- 4 years for the mothers and about 12 +/- 4 years for the children. After adapter ligation was performed with NEBNext reagents, the libraries were sequenced on an Illumina HiSeq 2000 with 100+100 nt paired-end reads. To avoid cross-contamination, the mother libraries and the child libraries were prepared a month apart and sequenced in separate runs. For each donor, somewhere between about 450,000 and 2,000,000 distinct TCR beta clonotypes were identified. Naive TCR beta clonotypes were estimated from low-frequency clonotypes matched to each donor's FACS-determined naive share, without sorting.

The specimen sequenced was blood. In this chain, TRBV28 is recombined with TRBJ2-5; a tentative D match to TRBD1 spans 5 bases. The last part of the DNA fits TRBJ2-7 better; the J call may be wrong. This TCR was sampled from a boy between 10 and 17 years old in good health. The nucleotide sequence is given as TGTGCCAGCAGTCTCCTCCAGGGCGAGCAGTACTTC. Its translation reads: CASSLLQGEQYF.